This entry concerns a single T cell receptor (beta chain). This record belongs to a study of blood T cell repertoires in COVID-19. Here immunoSEQ multiplex PCR was the method, and the copy in TCRdb shows in-frame clones only, minus some. The table has 50,000 to 65,000 clones, approximately 82% seen once; the top ten hold 6.3%. Material for sequencing was peripheral blood. The source is a human donor in a cohort sampled during active COVID-19.

The CDR3 is CASSLVVAADTQYF. CDR3 DNA: TGTGCCAGCAGCTTAGTAGTAGCGGCAGATACGCAGTATTTT. This chain connects TRBV7-2 to TRBJ2-3; D might be TRBD2 (6 bases). The CDR3 is 14 residues long. V was pared by 1 base and J by 4 bases, with 9 bases between. Germline CDR1 reads SGHTA; CDR2 reads FQGNSA.